One and the same sample provided the 28 T cell receptor beta chains below, sequenced in a study of cytomegalovirus exposure and HLA in healthy donors. Profiled with immunoSEQ multiplex PCR; TCRdb holds only in-frame clones, not every one. The sample lists about 140,000 clones, approximately 86% occurring once. Sequencing input: PBMCs. The receptor set was obtained from a man aged 18 to 30 in good health and CMV-seropositive.

This clone was recorded once. The chain combines TRBV2 with TRBJ2-7; TRBD1 aligns across 8 bases. Germline CDR1 SNHLY, CDR2 FYNNEI. CDR3 length equals 14 residues. V shed 5 bases, J shed 3 bases, and the junction held 6 bases outside the gene matches. The CDR3: CASSYGTGNYEQYF. The CDR3 nucleotides are TGTGCCAGCAGTTACGGGACAGGAAACTACGAGCAGTACTTC.

J is TRBJ1-2 and V is TRBV5-1; D is possibly TRBD1 (5 bases). Trimming pared 0 bases from V and 4 bases from J, leaving 10 bases between. The germline CDR1 and CDR2 sequences are SGHRS and YFSETQ. This CDR3 has 14 amino acids. The CDR3 coding sequence is TGCGCCAGCAGCTTGGATGGGGGAGGCTATGGCTACACCTTC. This sequence encodes CASSLDGGGYGYTF. Full variable domain (remainder filled in from reference TRBV5-1 and TRBJ1-2): KAGVTQTPRYLIKTRGQQVTLSCSPISGHRSVSWYQQTPGQGLQFLFEYFSETQRNKGNFPGRFSGRQFSNSRSEMNVSTLELGDSALYLCASSLDGGGYGYTFGSGTRLTVV.

The chain has TRBV2 and TRBJ1-4; D remains unclear. CDR1 is SNHLY and CDR2 is FYNNEI in the germline V gene. The ends were cut back, 3 bases at V and 2 bases at J, with 7 bases in the middle. This CDR3 has 14 residues. Here the CDR3 reads CASSEVETNEKLFF. CDR3 coding DNA: TGTGCCAGCAGTGAGGTGGAGACTAATGAAAAACTGTTTTTT.

The chain carries TRBV27 and TRBJ1-2; 9 nucleotides agree with TRBD1. V trimming: 5 bases; J trimming: 0 bases; junction bases outside the gene matches: 1. CDR3 length: 14 amino acids. Germline lookup yields CDR1 MNHEY and CDR2 SMNVEV (reference sequence). This CDR3 reads CASSGTGPNYGYTF. CDR3 bases: TGTGCCAGCAGTGGGACAGGGCCTAACTATGGCTACACCTTC.

This clone came up once. This sequence joins TRBV11-3 and TRBJ2-1; 9 bases agree with TRBD2. The germline CDR1 and CDR2 sequences are SGHNT and YENEEA. This CDR3 comprises 18 residues. V trimming: 0 bases; J trimming: 6 bases; junction bases outside the gene matches: 12. The DNA of the CDR3 is TGTGCCAGCAGCTTAGATCGGGGCGGGAGGGCCCCCCTCAATGAGCAGTTCTTC. This sequence encodes CASSLDRGGRAPLNEQFF.

Details on this clone: An end of the junction differs from the germline gene, which may be a read error. This sequence joins TRBV6-1 and TRBJ2-7; possibly TRBD2 for D (6 bases). The CDR3 is 10 amino acids. Germline V gene lookup returns CDR1 MNHNS and CDR2 SASEGT. CDR3 protein: CASSEEGMEF. The CDR3 coding sequence is TGTGCCAGCAGTGAGGAGGGGATGGAATTC.

The chain recombines TRBV6-4 with TRBJ2-2; 7 bases fit TRBD2. With V trimmed by 6 bases and J by 6 bases, 7 bases remained unmatched. The CDR3 extends over 14 amino acids. Germline CDR1 reads MRHNA; CDR2 reads SNTAGT. Written as DNA, the CDR3 is TGTGCCAGCAGAGCCGGGACTAATTCCGGGGAGCTGTTTTTT. Encoded protein: CASRAGTNSGELFF.

CDR3: CASSKDRDTYGYTF. CDR3 nucleotides: TGTGCCAGCAGCAAAGACCGGGACACATATGGCTACACCTTC. The V and J genes are TRBV11-2 and TRBJ1-2, with D possibly being TRBD1 (6 bases). Per germline, CDR1 SGHAT and CDR2 FQNNGV. The CDR3 contains 14 residues. V dropped 5 bases and J dropped 5 bases, with 15 bases sitting between them.

This clone showed up just once. The chain combines TRBV6-1 with TRBJ1-2; TRBD1 agrees at 10 bases. This CDR3 is 13 amino acids long. Germline V gene lookup returns CDR1 MNHNS and CDR2 SASEGT. V was pared by 10 bases and J by 2 bases, with 4 bases of the junction left unmatched. CDR3 sequence reads: CATQTGGNYGYTF. The CDR3 region has the DNA TGTGCCACCCAGACAGGGGGCAACTATGGCTACACCTTC.

This sequence joins TRBV5-1 and TRBJ2-3; D is uncertain. This CDR3 spans 13 amino acids. Trimming pared 2 bases from V and 3 bases from J, leaving 7 bases between. The germline V gene encodes CDR1 SGHRS and CDR2 YFSETQ. As DNA, the CDR3 is TGCGCCAGCAGCTTAGCCTCGACAGATACGCAGTATTTT. Translation: CASSLASTDTQYF.

This sequence joins TRBV20-1 and TRBJ1-2; perhaps TRBD1 as D (5 bases). CDR1 is DFQATT and CDR2 is SNEGSKA in the germline V gene (reference sequence). Trimming left V 6 bases short and J 4 bases short, with 9 bases between. This CDR3 spans 11 amino acids. For the CDR3, the DNA is TGCAGTGCCGACAGCCTCTATGGCTACACCTTC. It encodes CSADSLYGYTF.

The chain has TRBV27 and TRBJ2-7; weak D call: TRBD1 (6 bases). Per the germline V gene, CDR1 is MNHEY and CDR2 is SMNVEV (reference sequence). Between the trimmed V and J ends, which lost 8 bases and 0 bases, there was a span of 17 bases. CDR3 length: 15 residues. Written as DNA, the CDR3 is TGTGCCAGCGCAACTATCGACAGGACCTCCTACGAGCAGTACTTC. Translation: CASATIDRTSYEQYF.

The chain combines TRBV5-8 with TRBJ1-5; TRBD1 might be the D (6 bases). The length of the CDR3 is 14 residues. Germline loops: CDR1 SGHTS, CDR2 YDEGEE. Between the trimmed V and J ends, which lost 4 bases and 7 bases, there was a span of 15 bases. DNA for the CDR3: TGTGCCAGCAGCCTAGCACAGGGTGACCAGCCCCAGCATTTT. It translates to CASSLAQGDQPQHF. Filled out from reference TRBV5-8 and TRBJ1-5, the complete variable domain reads EAGVTQSPTHLIKTRGQQATLRCSPISGHTSVYWYQQALGLGLQFLLWYDEGEERNRGNFPPRFSGRQFPNYSSELNVNALELEDSALYLCASSLAQGDQPQHFGDGTRLSIL.

The rearrangement joins TRBV27 to TRBJ1-1; no reliable D call. Trimming shortened V by 2 bases and J by 1 base, and 17 bases separated the two germline ends. Germline CDR1 is MNHEY and CDR2 is SMNVEV (reference sequence). This CDR3 region has 17 residues. DNA of the CDR3: TGTGCCAGCAGTTTACGTGCGACTAGTGGAGGGAACACTGAAGCTTTCTTT. This sequence encodes CASSLRATSGGNTEAFF.

The chain joins TRBV7-9 to TRBJ1-4, with TRBD1 identical over 9 bases. Trimming cost V 6 bases and J 5 bases; bases outside gene matches: 10. The CDR3 extends over 16 amino acids. The germline V gene has CDR1 SEHNR and CDR2 FQNEAQ (reference sequence). The CDR3 loop is CASRRSSGTGNEKLFF. In DNA, the CDR3 is TGTGCCAGCAGACGTTCTTCCGGGACAGGGAATGAAAAACTGTTTTTT. Full variable domain (rest looked up from reference TRBV7-9 and TRBJ1-4): DTGVSQNPRHKITKRGQNVTFRCDPISEHNRLYWYRQTLGQGPEFLTYFQNEAQLEKSRLLSDRFSAERPKGSFSTLEIQRTEQGDSAMYLCASRRSSGTGNEKLFFGSGTQLSVL.

CDR3 loop: CASSATGYTEAFF. The CDR3 bases are TGTGCCAGCAGCGCGACAGGGTACACTGAAGCTTTCTTT. The chain couples TRBV7-9 to TRBJ1-1; 7 bases are shared with TRBD1. Trimming removed 5 bases from V and 3 bases from J; junction bases left unmatched: 3. Germline V gene lookup returns CDR1 SEHNR and CDR2 FQNEAQ (reference sequence). The CDR3 is 13 amino acids.

V and J are TRBV9 and TRBJ2-3; 7 bases are a match to TRBD1. This CDR3 has 15 residues. Trimming cost V 7 bases and J 1 base; bases outside gene matches: 9. Germline values: CDR1 SGDLS, CDR2 YYNGEE. CDR3 region: CASGGQFPGTDTQYF. In DNA form, the CDR3 reads TGTGCCAGCGGGGGACAGTTCCCTGGCACAGATACGCAGTATTTT.

This chain links TRBV29-1 with TRBJ1-1; perhaps TRBD1 as D (6 bases). Germline lookup yields CDR1 SQVTM and CDR2 ANQGSEA. V was shortened by 3 bases and J by 3 bases, with 17 bases between the two germline ends. This CDR3 is built from 15 residues. The CDR3 nucleotides read TGCAGCGTTGATGGGGCAGGGGCGGGGGACACTGAAGCTTTCTTT. It codes for CSVDGAGAGDTEAFF.

The chain has TRBV5-1 and TRBJ1-2, with 9 nucleotides matching TRBD1. V lost 4 bases and J lost 6; bases outside the gene matches: 13. The length of the CDR3 is 16 residues. Germline lookup yields CDR1 SGHRS and CDR2 YFSETQ. This chain's CDR3 is CASSPEPGQGSNGYTF. CDR3 DNA sequence: TGCGCCAGCAGCCCAGAACCGGGACAGGGTTCGAATGGCTACACCTTC.

The rearrangement joins TRBV5-1 to TRBJ2-2, with 8 bases identical to TRBD1. Trimming took 2 bases from V and 5 from J; bases not matched to a gene: 5. The CDR3 is made up of 15 amino acids. Germline V gene data show CDR1 as SGHRS and CDR2 as YFSETQ. In DNA form, the CDR3 reads TGCGCCAGCAGCTTTGGGACAGGTGGGACCGGGGAGCTGTTTTTT. It is translated as CASSFGTGGTGELFF.

The gene calls are TRBV27 and TRBJ1-5; D ambiguous. The V end was cut by 0 bases, the J end by 0 bases, with 9 bases between. The CDR3 totals 16 residues. CDR1 and CDR2 (germline): MNHEY, SMNVEV (reference sequence). The CDR3: CASSLSWAVSNQPQHF. The CDR3 nucleotides read TGTGCCAGCAGTTTATCATGGGCAGTTAGCAATCAGCCCCAGCATTTT.

This chain connects TRBV11-2 to TRBJ2-7, with a possible D match to TRBD1 (5 bases). The V gene lost 5 bases and the J gene lost 4 bases, with 15 bases spanning the gap. The CDR3 has 14 residues. CDR1 SGHAT and CDR2 FQNNGV come from the germline V gene. The CDR3 DNA reads TGTGCCAGCAGCCCAGACAGCCTCGGTTACGAGCAGTACTTC. It encodes CASSPDSLGYEQYF.

This clone was counted a single time. CDR3 amino acids: CASSESSVSSYEQYF. Here the CDR3 DNA reads TGCGCCAGCAGTGAGTCATCCGTGAGCTCCTACGAGCAGTACTTC. J is TRBJ2-7 and V is TRBV10-1; D is uncertain. This CDR3 region has 15 residues. The germline V gene has CDR1 WNHNN and CDR2 SYGVQD (reference sequence). V dropped 0 bases and J dropped 0 bases, with 9 bases sitting between them.

V usage is TRBV13 and J usage is TRBJ1-2, with D hard to call. The V gene's germline CDR1 is PRHDT and CDR2 FYEKMQ (reference sequence). CDR3 size: 15 residues. Trimming took 1 base from V and 5 from J, leaving 14 bases between them. The CDR3 spells CASSLVVGVSYGYTF. The CDR3, as DNA: TGTGCCAGCAGCTTAGTTGTCGGAGTCTCTTATGGCTACACCTTC.

The rearrangement uses TRBV27 and TRBJ1-6, with D unresolved. The CDR3 is made up of 15 amino acids. The germline CDR1 and CDR2 sequences are MNHEY and SMNVEV (reference sequence). With 3 bases removed from V and 6 bases from J, the gap between germline ends came to 12 bases. CDR3 DNA: TGTGCCAGCAGTTTGGCACCCCGAAGTAATTCACCCCTCCACTTT. As protein: CASSLAPRSNSPLHF.

This clone was recorded at least ten times. The chain links TRBV5-1 to TRBJ2-1; 11 bases match TRBD1. This CDR3 has 15 amino acids. Germline CDR1 is SGHRS and CDR2 is YFSETQ. V trimming: 0 bases; J trimming: 5 bases; junction bases outside the gene matches: 1. The chain's CDR3 is CASSLEGQGDNEQFF. The CDR3, as DNA: TGCGCCAGCAGCTTGGAGGGACAGGGGGACAATGAGCAGTTCTTC.

CDR3 amino acids: CASSFRGYGYTF. The CDR3 bases are TGTGCCAGCAGTTTCAGGGGGTATGGCTACACCTTC. J is TRBJ1-2 and V is TRBV28, with 7 bases that match TRBD1. J was trimmed by 5 bases and V by 3 bases; bases with no gene match: 0. Germline lookup yields CDR1 MDHEN and CDR2 SYDVKM. CDR3 length equals 12 residues.

V gene TRBV28 combines with J gene TRBJ1-3; tentative D call: TRBD1 (6 bases). Trimming removed 5 bases from V and 0 bases from J, with 11 bases in between. This CDR3 has 15 amino acids. From germline, CDR1 is MDHEN and CDR2 SYDVKM. The CDR3 is CASSPGDNSGNTIYF. CDR3 sequence (DNA): TGTGCCAGCAGTCCAGGGGATAACTCTGGAAACACCATATATTTT.